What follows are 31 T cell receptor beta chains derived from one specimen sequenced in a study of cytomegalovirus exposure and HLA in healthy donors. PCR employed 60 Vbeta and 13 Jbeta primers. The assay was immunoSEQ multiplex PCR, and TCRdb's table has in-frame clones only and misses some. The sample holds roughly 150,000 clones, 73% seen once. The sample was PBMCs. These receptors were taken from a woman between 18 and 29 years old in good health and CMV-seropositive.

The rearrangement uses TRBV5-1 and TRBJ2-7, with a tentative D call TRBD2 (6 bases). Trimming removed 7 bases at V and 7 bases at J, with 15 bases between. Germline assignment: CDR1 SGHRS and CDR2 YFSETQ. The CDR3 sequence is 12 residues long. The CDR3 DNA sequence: TGCGCCAGCTCCTTGACAGCGGGTGAGCAGTACTTC. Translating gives CASSLTAGEQYF.

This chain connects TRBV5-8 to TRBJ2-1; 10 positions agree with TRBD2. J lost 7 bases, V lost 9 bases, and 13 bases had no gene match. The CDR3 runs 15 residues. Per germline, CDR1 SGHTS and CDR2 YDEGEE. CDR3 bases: TGTGCCACAAACCGCTGGCTAGCGGGGGAGAATGAGCAGTTCTTC. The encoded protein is CATNRWLAGENEQFF. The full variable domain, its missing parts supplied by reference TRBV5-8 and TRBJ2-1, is EAGVTQSPTHLIKTRGQQATLRCSPISGHTSVYWYQQALGLGLQFLLWYDEGEERNRGNFPPRFSGRQFPNYSSELNVNALELEDSALYLCATNRWLAGENEQFFGPGTRLTVL.

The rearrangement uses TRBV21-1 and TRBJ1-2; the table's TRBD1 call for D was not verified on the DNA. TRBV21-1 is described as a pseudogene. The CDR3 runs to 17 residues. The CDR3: CASSKENRRPINYGYTF. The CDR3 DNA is TGTGCCAGCAGCAAAGAGAACAGACGTCCGATTAACTATGGCTACACCTTC.

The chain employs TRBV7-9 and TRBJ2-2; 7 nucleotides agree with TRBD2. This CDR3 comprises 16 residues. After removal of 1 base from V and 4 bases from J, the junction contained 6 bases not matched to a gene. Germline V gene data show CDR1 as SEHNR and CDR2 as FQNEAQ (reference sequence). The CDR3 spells CASSLEERGITGELFF. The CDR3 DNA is TGTGCCAGCAGCTTAGAGGAGCGGGGAATCACCGGGGAGCTGTTTTTT.

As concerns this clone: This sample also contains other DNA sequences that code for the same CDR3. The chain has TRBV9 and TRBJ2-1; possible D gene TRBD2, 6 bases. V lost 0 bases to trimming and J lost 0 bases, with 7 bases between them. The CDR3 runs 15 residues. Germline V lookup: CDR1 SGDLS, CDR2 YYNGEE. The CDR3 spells CASSVAGDSYNEQFF. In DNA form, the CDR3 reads TGTGCCAGCAGCGTAGCGGGGGACTCCTACAATGAGCAGTTCTTC.

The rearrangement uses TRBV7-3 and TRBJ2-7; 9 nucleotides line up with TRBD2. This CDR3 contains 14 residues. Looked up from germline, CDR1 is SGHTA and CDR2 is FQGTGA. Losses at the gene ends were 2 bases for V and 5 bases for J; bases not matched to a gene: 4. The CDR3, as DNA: TGTGCCAGCAGCTTAGGCGGGGGGGCCAACGAGCAGTACTTC. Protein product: CASSLGGGANEQYF.

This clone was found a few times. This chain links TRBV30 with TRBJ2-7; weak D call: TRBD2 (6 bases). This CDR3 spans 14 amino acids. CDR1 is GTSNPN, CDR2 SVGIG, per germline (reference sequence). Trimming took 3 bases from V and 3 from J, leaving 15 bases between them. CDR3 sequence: CAWRASGGFYEQYF. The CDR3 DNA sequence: TGTGCCTGGAGAGCGAGTGGGGGGTTCTACGAGCAGTACTTC.

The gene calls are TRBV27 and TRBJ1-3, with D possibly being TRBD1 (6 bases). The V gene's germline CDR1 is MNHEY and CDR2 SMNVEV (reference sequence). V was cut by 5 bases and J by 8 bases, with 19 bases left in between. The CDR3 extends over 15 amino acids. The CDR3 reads CASSRGAGTGDTIYF. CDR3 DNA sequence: TGTGCCAGCAGTCGGGGGGCGGGGACCGGAGACACCATATATTTT.

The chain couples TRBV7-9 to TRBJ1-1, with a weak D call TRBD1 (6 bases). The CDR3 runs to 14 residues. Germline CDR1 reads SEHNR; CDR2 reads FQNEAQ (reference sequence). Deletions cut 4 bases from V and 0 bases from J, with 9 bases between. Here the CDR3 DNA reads TGTGCCAGCAGCTCAGGGGCCATGAACACTGAAGCTTTCTTT. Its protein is CASSSGAMNTEAFF. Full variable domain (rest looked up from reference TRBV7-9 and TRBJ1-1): DTGVSQNPRHKITKRGQNVTFRCDPISEHNRLYWYRQTLGQGPEFLTYFQNEAQLEKSRLLSDRFSAERPKGSFSTLEIQRTEQGDSAMYLCASSSGAMNTEAFFGQGTRLTVV.

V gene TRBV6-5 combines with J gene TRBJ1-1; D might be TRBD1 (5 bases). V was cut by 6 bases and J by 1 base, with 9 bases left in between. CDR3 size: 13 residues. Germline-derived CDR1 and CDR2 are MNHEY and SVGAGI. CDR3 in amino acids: CASSLTENTEAFF. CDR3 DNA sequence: TGTGCCAGCAGCCTGACAGAGAACACTGAAGCTTTCTTT.

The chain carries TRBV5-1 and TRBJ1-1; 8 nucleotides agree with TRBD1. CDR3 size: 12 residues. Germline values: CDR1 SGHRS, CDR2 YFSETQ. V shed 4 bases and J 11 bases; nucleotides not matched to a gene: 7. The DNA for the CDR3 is TGCGCCAGCAGCGATCAGGGGGCACGGGCTTTCTTT. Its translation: CASSDQGARAFF.

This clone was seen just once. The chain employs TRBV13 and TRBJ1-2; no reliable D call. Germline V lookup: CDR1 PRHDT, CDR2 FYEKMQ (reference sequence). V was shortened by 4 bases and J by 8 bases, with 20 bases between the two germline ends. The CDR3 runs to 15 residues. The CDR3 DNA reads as TGTGCCAGCAGCTCTTACAGATCGACGGTGTGCGGCTACACCTTC. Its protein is CASSSYRSTVCGYTF.

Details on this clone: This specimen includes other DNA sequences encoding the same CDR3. The CDR3 protein is CASSSDRHTEAFF. The CDR3 nucleotides are TGTGCCAGCAGCTCGGACAGGCACACTGAAGCTTTCTTT. This chain uses TRBV7-9 with TRBJ1-1, with 7 positions matching TRBD1. Germline V gives CDR1 SEHNR, CDR2 FQNEAQ (reference sequence). The J segment lost 3 bases and the V segment lost 4 bases, leaving 2 bases of the junction unmatched. There are 13 residues in the CDR3. The variable domain in full, with the rest retrieved from reference TRBV7-9 and TRBJ1-1, is DTGVSQNPRHKITKRGQNVTFRCDPISEHNRLYWYRQTLGQGPEFLTYFQNEAQLEKSRLLSDRFSAERPKGSFSTLEIQRTEQGDSAMYLCASSSDRHTEAFFGQGTRLTVV.

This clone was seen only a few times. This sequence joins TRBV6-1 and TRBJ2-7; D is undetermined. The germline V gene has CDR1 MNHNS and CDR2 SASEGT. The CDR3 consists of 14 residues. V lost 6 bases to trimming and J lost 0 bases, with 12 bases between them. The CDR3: CASRRGVSSYEQYF. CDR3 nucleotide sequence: TGTGCCAGCAGGCGAGGAGTAAGCTCCTACGAGCAGTACTTC.

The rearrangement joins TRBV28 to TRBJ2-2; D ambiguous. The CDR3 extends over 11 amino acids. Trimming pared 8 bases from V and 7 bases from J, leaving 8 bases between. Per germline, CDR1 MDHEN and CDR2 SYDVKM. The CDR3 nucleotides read TGTGCCAGCGGCCTTTTCGGGGAGCTGTTTTTT. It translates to CASGLFGELFF. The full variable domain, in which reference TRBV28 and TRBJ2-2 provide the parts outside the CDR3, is DVKVTQSSRYLVKRTGEKVFLECVQDMDHENMFWYRQDPGLGLRLIYFSYDVKMKEKGDIPEGYSVSREKKERFSLILESASTNQTSMYLCASGLFGELFFGEGSRLTVL.

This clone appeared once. For the CDR3, the DNA is TGCAGCGTTGGACAGGGGTACACTGAAGCTTTCTTT. Encoded protein: CSVGQGYTEAFF. The genes are TRBV29-1 and TRBJ1-1; 8 nucleotides align to TRBD1. This CDR3 has 12 residues. V was clipped by 4 bases and J by 3 bases; unmatched bases: 1. Germline V lookup: CDR1 SQVTM, CDR2 ANQGSEA.

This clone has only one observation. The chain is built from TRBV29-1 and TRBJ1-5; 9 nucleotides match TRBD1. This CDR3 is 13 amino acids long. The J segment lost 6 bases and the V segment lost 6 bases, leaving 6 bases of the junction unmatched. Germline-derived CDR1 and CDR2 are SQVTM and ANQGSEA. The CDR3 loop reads CSVRQGGGQPQHF. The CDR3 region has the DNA TGCAGCGTCCGACAGGGGGGTGGTCAGCCCCAGCATTTT.

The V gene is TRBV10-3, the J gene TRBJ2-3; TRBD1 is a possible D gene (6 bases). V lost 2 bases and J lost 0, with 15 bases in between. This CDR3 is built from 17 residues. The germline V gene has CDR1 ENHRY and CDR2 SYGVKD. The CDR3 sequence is CAISEVVDRKSTDTQYF. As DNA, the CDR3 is TGTGCCATCAGTGAGGTTGTGGACAGAAAGAGCACAGATACGCAGTATTTT.

This chain's CDR3 is CASRLRVAYEQYF. CDR3 sequence (DNA): TGTGCCAGCAGACTGAGGGTTGCCTACGAGCAGTACTTC. The gene calls are TRBV13 and TRBJ2-7; D is perhaps TRBD2 (5 bases). V was trimmed by 6 bases and J by 2 bases, leaving 11 bases between them. This CDR3 region has 13 residues. Germline CDR1 reads PRHDT; CDR2 reads FYEKMQ (reference sequence).

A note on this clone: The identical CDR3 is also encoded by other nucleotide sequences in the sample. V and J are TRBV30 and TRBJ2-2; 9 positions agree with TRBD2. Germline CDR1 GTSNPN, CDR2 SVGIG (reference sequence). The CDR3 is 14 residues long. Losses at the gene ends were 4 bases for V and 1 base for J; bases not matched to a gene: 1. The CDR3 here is CAWTSGKNTGELFF. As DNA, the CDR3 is TGTGCCTGGACTAGCGGGAAGAACACCGGGGAGCTGTTTTTT.

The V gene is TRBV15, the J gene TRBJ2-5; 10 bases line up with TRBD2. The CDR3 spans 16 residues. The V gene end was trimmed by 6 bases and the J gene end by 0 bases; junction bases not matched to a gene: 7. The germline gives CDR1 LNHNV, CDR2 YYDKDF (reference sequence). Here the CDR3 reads CATRSPGLADQETQYF. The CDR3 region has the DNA TGTGCCACCAGGAGTCCAGGACTAGCGGACCAAGAGACCCAGTACTTC.

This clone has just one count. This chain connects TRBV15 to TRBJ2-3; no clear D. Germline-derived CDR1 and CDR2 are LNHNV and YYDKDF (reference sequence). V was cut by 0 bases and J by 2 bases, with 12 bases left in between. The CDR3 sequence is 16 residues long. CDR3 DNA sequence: TGTGCCACCAGCAGAGATTTGGAGCTCTACACAGATACGCAGTATTTT. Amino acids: CATSRDLELYTDTQYF. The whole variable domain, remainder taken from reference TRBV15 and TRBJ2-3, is DAMVIQNPRYQVTQFGKPVTLSCSQTLNHNVMYWYQQKSSQAPKLLFHYYDKDFNNEADTPDNFQSRRPNTSFCFLDIRSPGLGDTAMYLCATSRDLELYTDTQYFGPGTRLTVL.

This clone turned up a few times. In DNA form, the CDR3 reads TGCGCCAGCAGCTTGGGTACTTTACTAGCGGGGCAGGAGACCCAGTACTTC. It specifies CASSLGTLLAGQETQYF. The chain recombines TRBV5-1 with TRBJ2-5; 10 nucleotides line up with TRBD2. Germline trimming cut 0 bases from V and 5 bases from J; bases unmatched to any gene: 10. The CDR3 totals 17 residues. Germline V gives CDR1 SGHRS, CDR2 YFSETQ.

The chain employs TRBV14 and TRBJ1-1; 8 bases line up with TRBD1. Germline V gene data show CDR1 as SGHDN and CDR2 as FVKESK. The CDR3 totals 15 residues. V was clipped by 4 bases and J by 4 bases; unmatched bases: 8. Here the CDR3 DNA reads TGTGCCAGCAGCCTGCTCGCAGGGGGCCGCACTGAAGCTTTCTTT. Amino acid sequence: CASSLLAGGRTEAFF.

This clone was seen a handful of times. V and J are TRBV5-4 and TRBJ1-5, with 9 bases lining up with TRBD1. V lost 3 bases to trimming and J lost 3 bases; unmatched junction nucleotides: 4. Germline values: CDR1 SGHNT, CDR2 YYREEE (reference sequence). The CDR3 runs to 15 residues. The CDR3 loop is CASSSGQGFNQPQHF. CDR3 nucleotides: TGTGCCAGCAGCTCGGGACAGGGCTTCAATCAGCCCCAGCATTTT.

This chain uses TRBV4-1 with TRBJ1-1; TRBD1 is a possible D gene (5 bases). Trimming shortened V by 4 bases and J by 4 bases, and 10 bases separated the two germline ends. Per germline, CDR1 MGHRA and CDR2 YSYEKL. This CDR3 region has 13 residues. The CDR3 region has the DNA TGCGCCAGCAGCCCCCAGGGTCGCACTGAAGCTTTCTTT. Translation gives CASSPQGRTEAFF.

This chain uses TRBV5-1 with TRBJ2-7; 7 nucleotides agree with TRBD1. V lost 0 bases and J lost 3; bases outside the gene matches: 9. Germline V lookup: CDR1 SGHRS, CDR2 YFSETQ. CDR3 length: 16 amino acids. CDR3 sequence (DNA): TGCGCCAGCAGCTTGGAGAGAACAGGGGTCAGCTACGAGCAGTACTTC. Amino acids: CASSLERTGVSYEQYF.

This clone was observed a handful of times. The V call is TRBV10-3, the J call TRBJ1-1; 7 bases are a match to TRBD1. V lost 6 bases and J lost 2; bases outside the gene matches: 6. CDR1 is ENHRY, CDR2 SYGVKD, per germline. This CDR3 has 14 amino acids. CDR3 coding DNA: TGTGCCATCAGCCCCGGGACAGAAAACACTGAAGCTTTCTTT. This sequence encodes CAISPGTENTEAFF.

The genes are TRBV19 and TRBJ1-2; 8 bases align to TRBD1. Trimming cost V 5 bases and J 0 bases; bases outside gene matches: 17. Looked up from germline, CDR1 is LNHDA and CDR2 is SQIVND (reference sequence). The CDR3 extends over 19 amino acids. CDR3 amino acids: CASSFFPGQESPANYGYTF. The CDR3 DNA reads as TGTGCCAGTAGTTTTTTCCCGGGACAGGAGTCACCCGCTAACTATGGCTACACCTTC.

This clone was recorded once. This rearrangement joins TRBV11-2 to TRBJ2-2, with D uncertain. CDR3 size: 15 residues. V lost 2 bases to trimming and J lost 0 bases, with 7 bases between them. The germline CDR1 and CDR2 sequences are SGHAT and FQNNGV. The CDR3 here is CASSLSQANTGELFF. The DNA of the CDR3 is TGTGCCAGCAGCTTAAGTCAGGCGAACACCGGGGAGCTGTTTTTT.

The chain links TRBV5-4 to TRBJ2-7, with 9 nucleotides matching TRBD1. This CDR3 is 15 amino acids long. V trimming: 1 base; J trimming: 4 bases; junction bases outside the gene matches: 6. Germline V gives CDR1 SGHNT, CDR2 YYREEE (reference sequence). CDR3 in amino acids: CASSLTGTGSYEQYF. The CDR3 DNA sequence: TGTGCCAGCAGCTTGACCGGGACAGGGTCGTACGAGCAGTACTTC.